This is a list of T cell receptor beta chains from one sample in a study of T cell changes during pregnancy in multiple sclerosis. The table came from immunoSEQ multiplex PCR; TCRdb's copy has only in-frame clones and leaves some out. Of 55,000 to 95,000 clones in the sample, more than 80% were seen once. The sample in question was peripheral blood, obtained in the second trimester of pregnancy. Receptors were obtained from a female donor in good health, enrolled as a control in a pregnancy study. CDR3s include the opening cysteine and the closing phenylalanine or tryptophan. The order of the fields is D gene, V gene, clone size, J gene, CDR3 DNA, CDR3 protein. D genes are given only for firm matches. Size is omitted from some rows. Given values are once, few, many or a class for expanded clones.

>.|TRBV11-3|.|TRBJ2-1
TGTGCCAGCAGCCAAGACAGTTCCTACAATGAGCAGTTCTTC
CASSQDSSYNEQFF
>.|TRBV7-2|.|TRBJ1-2
TGTGCCAGCAGCCCCAGGACAGTTGATGGCTACACCTTC
CASSPRTVDGYTF
>.|TRBV2|.|TRBJ1-5
TGTGCCAGCGGTCAGGTTGGGGCCGGCGATCAGCCCCAGCATTTT
CASGQVGAGDQPQHF
>.|TRBV5-8|.|TRBJ1-5
TGTGCCAGCAGCTTGGGCGGGGATAGCAATCAGCCCCAGCATTTT
CASSLGGDSNQPQHF
>TRBD1|TRBV6-5|.|TRBJ2-7
TGTGCCAGCAGTCCCCGACAGGGTGGTTCCTACGAGCAGTACTTC
CASSPRQGGSYEQYF
>.|TRBV27|once|TRBJ1-6
TGTGCCAGCAGTTTGGCGGAGGGATCACCCCTCCACTTT
CASSLAEGSPLHF
>.|TRBV10-3|.|TRBJ2-7
TGTGCCATCAGTGATAGGGGGTTGCGGGACGAGCAGTACTTC
CAISDRGLRDEQYF
>.|TRBV30|once|TRBJ2-1
TGTGCAAGGAGGGGGGGCAATGAGCAGTTCTTC
CARRGGNEQFF
>.|TRBV21-1|.|TRBJ1-1
TGTGCCAGCAGCAAAGTTTGGGACTCGACCACTGAAGCTTTCTTT
CASSKVWDSTTEAFF
>.|TRBV18|.|TRBJ1-2
TGTGCCAGCTCACCCCAGACTGGGGGCTTCTCTAACTATGGCTACACCTTC
CASSPQTGGFSNYGYTF
>TRBD1|TRBV25-1|.|TRBJ2-3
TGTGCCAGCAGTGGACAGGGGTATACAGATACGCAGTATTTT
CASSGQGYTDTQYF
>.|TRBV5-1|.|TRBJ2-1
TGCGCCAGCAGGTTGTCGCTGATTACTTCCTACAATGAGCAGTTCTTC
CASRLSLITSYNEQFF
>TRBD1|TRBV4-3|.|TRBJ1-4
TGCGCCAGCAGCCTAGGACAGGGGGAGGGTGAAAAACTGTTTTTT
CASSLGQGEGEKLFF
>.|TRBV9|.|TRBJ2-6
TGTGCCAGCAGCGTAGTAGGGGCTAGACTTTCTGGGGCCAACGTCCTGACTTTC
CASSVVGARLSGANVLTF
>TRBD2|TRBV11-2|once|TRBJ2-3
TGTGCCAGCAGACGGGGGGGAGACACAGATACGCAGTATTTT
CASRRGGDTDTQYF
>TRBD1|TRBV30|.|TRBJ1-3
TGTGCCTGGAGGAGGACAGGGCGATCTGGAAACACCATATATTTT
CAWRRTGRSGNTIYF
>TRBD1|TRBV9|.|TRBJ2-1
TGTGCCAGCAGCGCCGGGACAGGGGCCTACAATGAGCAGTTCTTC
CASSAGTGAYNEQFF
>TRBD2|TRBV6-5|once|TRBJ2-1
TGTGCCAGCAGACGACTAGCGGTGGTGAATGAGCAGTTCTTC
CASRRLAVVNEQFF
>.|TRBV25-1|.|TRBJ2-7
TGTGCCAGCAGTGCCGTCTACGAGCAGTACTTC
CASSAVYEQYF
>.|TRBV27|.|TRBJ2-1
TGTGCCAGCAGTTTAGGACTAAACAATGAGCAGTTCTTC
CASSLGLNNEQFF
>.|TRBV4-3|.|TRBJ2-5
TGCGCCAGCAGCCAAGACTGGACAAATCAAGAGACCCAGTACTTC
CASSQDWTNQETQYF
>.|TRBV28|.|TRBJ1-2
TGTGCCAGCAGCCCCGGGACAAGCGACTATGGCTACACCTTC
CASSPGTSDYGYTF
>.|TRBV6-6|.|TRBJ1-5
TGTGCCAGCAGTGGTAACATCCCCCAGCATTTT
CASSGNIPQHF
>TRBD1|TRBV2|.|TRBJ1-1
TGTGCCAGCAACGACAGGGAGAACACTGAAGCTTTCTTT
CASNDRENTEAFF
>TRBD2|TRBV7-9|.|TRBJ2-3
TGTGCCAGCAGCTACGTCCCGGGACTAGCGGGGGGCCTGACGCAGTATTTT
CASSYVPGLAGGLTQYF
>.|TRBV4-2|few|TRBJ1-6
TGTGCCAGCAGCGTGGTGCCTCGGGACACATATTCACCCCTCCACTTT
CASSVVPRDTYSPLHF
>.|TRBV20-1|.|TRBJ1-2
TGCAGTGCTAGCGCAGGGCATGGCTACACCTTC
CSASAGHGYTF
>TRBD1|TRBV7-2|.|TRBJ1-1
TGTGCCAGCAGGTCAACAGGGGGCGGCACTGAAGCTTTCTTT
CASRSTGGGTEAFF
>TRBD1|TRBV13|.|TRBJ1-3
TGTGCCAGCAGCTCGGAGGACAGGGGTGATGGAAACACCATATATTTT
CASSSEDRGDGNTIYF
>.|TRBV5-6|once|TRBJ1-1
TGTGCCAGCAGCTTGTCGCCGGGAGCAAACACTGAAGCTTTCTTT
CASSLSPGANTEAFF
>TRBD1|TRBV7-2|.|TRBJ1-5
TGTGCCAGCAGCCTACGACAGGGCCAGGGTCAGCCCCAGCATTTT
CASSLRQGQGQPQHF
>TRBD1|TRBV5-5|once|TRBJ1-1
TGTGCCAGCAGCTTGAAGAGGACAGGGGGCGAGATTAGAAACACTGAAGCTTTCTTT
CASSLKRTGGEIRNTEAFF
>.|TRBV19|.|TRBJ2-3
TGTGCCAGTAGTAGCCCTCTAGTGAGTACCGGGGTGGATACGCAGTATTTT
CASSSPLVSTGVDTQYF
>TRBD1|TRBV7-2|.|TRBJ1-2
TGTGCCAGCAGCCCAGGGACAGCGCGTGGCTACACCTTC
CASSPGTARGYTF
>.|TRBV11-2|.|TRBJ2-5
TGTGCCAGCAGCTTAGGAGGGGCGGGGGCCGATGCGGAGACCCAGTACTTC
CASSLGGAGADAETQYF
>TRBD1|TRBV19|.|TRBJ1-1
TGTGCCAGTAGTATAGTAGGAATAGGGACAGGGGTGAACACTGAAGCTTTCTTT
CASSIVGIGTGVNTEAFF
>TRBD1|TRBV4-3|.|TRBJ1-6
TGCGCCAGCAGCCAGGCCGGGACAGGGGGTAATTCACCCCTCCACTTT
CASSQAGTGGNSPLHF
>TRBD2|TRBV19|.|TRBJ2-3
TGTGCCAGTAGGGGGGGGACAGATACGCAGTATTTT
CASRGGTDTQYF
>TRBD1|TRBV5-1|.|TRBJ2-7
TGCGCCAGCAGCCCCGACAGGGTCTACGAGCAGTACTTC
CASSPDRVYEQYF
>.|TRBV11-2|.|TRBJ1-1
TGTGCCAGCAGCTCGATAACCCGGAACCGGGACACTGAAGCTTTCTTT
CASSSITRNRDTEAFF
>TRBD1|TRBV7-2|.|TRBJ1-2
TGTGCCTGGGGGATGAGACCCACAGGGGATCGTATCTATGGCTACACCTTC
CAWGMRPTGDRIYGYTF
>.|TRBV5-1|.|TRBJ2-7
TGCGCCAGCAGCTTGAGGGGCGTCAGTTACGAGCAGTACTTC
CASSLRGVSYEQYF
>.|TRBV19|.|TRBJ2-3
TGTGCCAGTAGTTTTCGGGTAACAGATACGCAGTATTTT
CASSFRVTDTQYF
>TRBD2|TRBV5-6|.|TRBJ2-4
TGTGCCAGCAGCTTGAGCGGGGGGGCCGGGGAAAACATTCAGTACTTC
CASSLSGGAGENIQYF
>.|TRBV14|.|TRBJ2-7
TGTGCCAGCAGCCATGACTGGTCCTACGAGCAGTACTTC
CASSHDWSYEQYF
>TRBD2|TRBV18|.|TRBJ2-6
TGTGCCAGCTCACAAGCCCCTAGCGGGGGTTCCTCTGGGGCCAACGTCCTGACTTTC
CASSQAPSGGSSGANVLTF
>.|TRBV7-6|.|TRBJ2-7
TGTGCCAGCAGCTCCCAAGAGCACTACGAGCAGTACTTC
CASSSQEHYEQYF
>.|TRBV30|.|TRBJ2-3
TGTGCCTGGAGTAGGGGTGAGGGAGGATATAGCGCAGATACGCAGTATTTT
CAWSRGEGGYSADTQYF
>.|TRBV4-3|once|TRBJ1-2
TGCGCCAGCAGCCCCGACACTACTAGAGCTAACTATGGCTACACCTTC
CASSPDTTRANYGYTF
>.|TRBV4-3|.|TRBJ2-1
TGCGCCAGCAGCCAAGGCACTAGTAGGAATGAGCAGTTCTTC
CASSQGTSRNEQFF
>.|TRBV6-6|.|TRBJ2-7
TGTGCCAGCAGTTACGGTGGAGTCGAGCAGTACTTC
CASSYGGVEQYF
>.|TRBV4-3|.|TRBJ2-1
TGCGCCAGCAGCCAAGATGTAGGGGATGAGCAGTTCTTC
CASSQDVGDEQFF
>TRBD1|TRBV4-1|.|TRBJ1-2
TGCGCCAGCAGCCAAGAGACAGGGTCTAACTATGGCTACACCTTC
CASSQETGSNYGYTF
>.|TRBV2|.|TRBJ1-1
TGTGCCAGCAGTGAGGTTAAGGGGTCCGAAGCTTTCTTT
CASSEVKGSEAFF
>TRBD1|TRBV27|.|TRBJ1-3
TGTGCCAGCAGTTTCGGACAGGGGTCTGGAAACACCATATATTTT
CASSFGQGSGNTIYF
>TRBD1|TRBV5-1|.|TRBJ1-5
TGCGCCAGCAGCCTACAGGGGAAACAGCCCCAGCATTTT
CASSLQGKQPQHF
>.|TRBV10-3|once|TRBJ2-3
TGTGCCATCAGAGCGGGACAGGGCACAGATACGCAGTATTTT
CAIRAGQGTDTQYF
>.|TRBV5-8|once|TRBJ1-5
TGTGCCAGCAGCTTGGAGGGGCCCAATCAGCCCCAGCATTTT
CASSLEGPNQPQHF
>.|TRBV7-9|once|TRBJ1-1
TGTGCCAGCAGCTTTTTCCCAGGGGCGCCCCTGGGCACTGAAGCTTTCTTT
CASSFFPGAPLGTEAFF